What follows describes a single TCR beta chain. Antigen: not known. The sample is drawn from a study of shared clonotypes between healthy human individuals. Study-wide results and limits: Rarefaction analysis demonstrated incomplete sorted-subset sequencing notwithstanding large depth. Clonotypes that were shared across a handful of donors made up about 4.5% of naive CD4 clonotypes. Owing to a small donor count, the genetic and exposure-history diversity represented was limited.

Using immunoSEQ multiplex PCR, the repertoire was profiled, and TCRdb retains in-frame clones only, with some absent. The sample comprises about 2.4 million clones, approximately 93% of which are singletons, and roughly 0.39% rests with the top ten. The CDR3 runs 16 residues. V lost 5 bases, J lost 0 bases, and 14 bases lay in between. CDR1 is SGHTA, CDR2 FQGNSA, per germline. Sequenced: naive CD4+ T cells from PBMCs. Sample subset: CD45RA+ positively selected. The source of this sequence is a man aged 18 to 29 in good health. Some clones in this sample may be carry-over from other donors' samples. The V call is TRBV7-2, the J call TRBJ1-3; a weak D match, TRBD1 (6 bases). CDR3 sequence (DNA): TGTGCCAGCAGCCCAGGGAGGGGGACCTCTGGAAACACCATATATTTT. This codes for CASSPGRGTSGNTIYF. Full variable domain (outside the CDR3, taken from reference TRBV7-2 and TRBJ1-3): GAGVSQSPSNKVTEKGKDVELRCDPISGHTALYWYRQSLGQGLEFLIYFQGNSAPDKSGLPSDRFSAERTGGSVSTLTIQRTQQEDSAVYLCASSPGRGTSGNTIYFGEGSWLTVV.